The clone carrying this T cell receptor beta chain was recorded many times. The antigen remains undetermined. TCRdb re-called the PCR reads via MiXCR. The sample includes around 26,000 clones, roughly an eighth of them seen just once. This sample stems from a study of metastatic and nonmetastatic thyroid tumors. Whole-study context: The study looked at repertoires side by side in blood and in tumor or nodule tissue from malignant and benign thyroid patients.

All patients reached thyroid surgery having received no treatment beforehand. General study points: Malignant thyroid tumors reportedly had TCR beta diversity that was significantly higher than in benign nodules, in blood and tumor.

The sequencing sample was made of blood. The receptor was derived from a female donor with papillary thyroid cancer or a benign thyroid nodule (not recorded which). Some clones in this sample may be carry-over from other donors' samples.

In DNA, the CDR3 is TGTGCCAGCTCACAGGGGGCGAAAGATACGCAGTATTTT. Translated: CASSQGAKDTQYF. J is TRBJ2-3 and V is TRBV18; 7 bases line up with TRBD1. The V gene end was trimmed by 4 bases and the J gene end by 5 bases; junction bases not matched to a gene: 3. CDR3 length: 13 amino acids. The germline V gene encodes CDR1 KGHSH and CDR2 LQKENI.